These T cell receptor beta chains were read from a single sample in a study of regulatory T cells in long-lasting Graves disease. TCRdb reprocessed the multiplex PCR reads via MiXCR and lists one record per CDR3 protein. The sample has around 250,000 distinct CDR3 sequences, 15% to 20% seen once. This material consisted of peripheral blood mononuclear cells (PBMCs), taken at new diagnosis, from a patient treated with antithyroid drugs. Every receptor here comes from a female donor with Graves disease. CDR3s include the opening cysteine and the closing phenylalanine or tryptophan. D genes are given only for firm matches. Some rows have no size entry. The others give once, few or many, or a class for an expanded clone.

few,.,TRBV29-1,TRBJ1-1,TGCAGCGTTGACAGGAGGGGAACTGAAGCTTTCTTT,CSVDRRGTEAFF
many,.,TRBV4-1,TRBJ2-3,TGCGCCAGCAGCCAGTCAGGGACAGATACGCAGTATTTT,CASSQSGTDTQYF
.,.,TRBV2,TRBJ2-7,TGTGCCAGCAGGCTTCCGGGACACGTCGAGGGAGAGCAGTACTTC,CASRLPGHVEGEQYF
many,.,TRBV19,TRBJ1-3,TGTGCCAGTAGCCCCGGGACTCATGGAAACACCATATATTTT,CASSPGTHGNTIYF
.,TRBD2,TRBV4-2,TRBJ2-1,TGTGCCAGCAGCCAAGATTTGACTAGCGGGAGGGATGAGCAGTTCTTC,CASSQDLTSGRDEQFF
.,TRBD2,TRBV20-1,TRBJ2-3,TGCAGTGCGCCGATCCTAGCGGGGGTATCCACAGATACGCAGTATTTT,CSAPILAGVSTDTQYF
.,TRBD1,TRBV12-3/TRBV12-4,TRBJ2-3,TGTGCCAGCAGTTCCCGGGACAGGGGAGCCACAGATACGCAGTATTTT,CASSSRDRGATDTQYF
.,TRBD1,TRBV5-5,TRBJ1-1,TGTGCCAGCCCTGGACAGGGAAGAAATACTGAAGCTTTCTTT,CASPGQGRNTEAFF
many,.,TRBV7-9,TRBJ2-5,TGTGCCAGCAGCCCCGCGGGACGGCAAGAGACCCAGTACTTC,CASSPAGRQETQYF
many,.,TRBV12-3/TRBV12-4,TRBJ2-7,TGTGCCAGCAGTTTCGTGGGGGTTGGCGAGCAGTACTTC,CASSFVGVGEQYF
many,.,TRBV20-1,TRBJ2-7,TGCAGTGCTGCACAGGCCAACGAGCAGTACTTC,CSAAQANEQYF
many,TRBD2,TRBV13,TRBJ2-3,TGTGCCAGCAGCTTGGGACTAGCGGGAGTGGGCACAGATACGCAGTATTTT,CASSLGLAGVGTDTQYF
many,TRBD1,TRBV12-3/TRBV12-4,TRBJ1-5,TGTGCCAGCAGGCAGGGGGGACCTTTGCAGCCCCAGCATTTT,CASRQGGPLQPQHF
many,.,TRBV18,TRBJ1-1,TGTGCCAGCTCACCTGTTGCCACTGAAGCTTTCTTT,CASSPVATEAFF
many,.,TRBV2,TRBJ2-1,TGTGCCAGCAGTGCGGGGTATGAGCAGTTCTTC,CASSAGYEQFF
.,TRBD2,TRBV4-2,TRBJ2-5,TGTGCCAGCAGCCAAGCGGGAGGCACTCAAGAGACCCAGTACTTC,CASSQAGGTQETQYF
many,.,TRBV28,TRBJ1-6,TGTGCCAGCAGGTCCGCAGGCTATAATTCACCCCTCCACTTT,CASRSAGYNSPLHF
.,TRBD2,TRBV20-1,TRBJ2-7,TGCAGTGCTAGAGATCCCAGCGGGAGAGCCTTAGACGAGCAGTACTTC,CSARDPSGRALDEQYF
many,.,TRBV30,TRBJ2-1,TGTGCCTGGACCCCTGGATCCTACAATGAGCAGTTCTTC,CAWTPGSYNEQFF
.,.,TRBV4-1,TRBJ2-3,TGCGCCAGCAGTGACCGAGGGTTTAAGGTCACAGATACGCAGTATTTT,CASSDRGFKVTDTQYF
many,TRBD1,TRBV7-8,TRBJ2-7,TGTGCCAGCAGACCGGACAGGTACTACGAGCAGTACTTC,CASRPDRYYEQYF
many,TRBD2,TRBV5-6,TRBJ2-3,TGTGCCAGCAGCGCGTCACTAGCGGGAGGGTTTTCGTATCTCTTT,CASSASLAGGFSYLF
many,.,TRBV2,TRBJ1-2,TGTGCCAGCACCTCATGGGAGGCGATCGCCCGGGGTAACTATGGCTACACCTTC,CASTSWEAIARGNYGYTF
many,TRBD1,TRBV20-1,TRBJ2-5,TGCAGTGCTAAAACAGGGGGGGAGACCCAGTACTTC,CSAKTGGETQYF
many,.,TRBV3-1,TRBJ2-2,TGTGCCAGCAGCCAAGATACAGGAGAGCTGTTTTTT,CASSQDTGELFF
many,TRBD1,TRBV6-5,TRBJ2-1,TGTGCCAGCAGTTACCCAGGGACAGACAATGAGCAGTTCTTC,CASSYPGTDNEQFF
.,.,TRBV4-2,TRBJ2-7,TGTGCCAGCAGCCTCTCGGGGGCCAACTACGAGCAGTACTTC,CASSLSGANYEQYF
.,TRBD1,TRBV19,TRBJ2-2,TGTGCCAGCGAACAGGGGGCGGTCGGGGAGCTGTTTTTT,CASEQGAVGELFF
many,TRBD2,TRBV28,TRBJ2-2,TGTGCCAGCACCCCCGGGGGGTCCCACACCGGGGAGCTGTTTTTT,CASTPGGSHTGELFF
many,.,TRBV7-3,TRBJ2-5,TGTGCCAGCAGCTTAGTGGCCCAAGAGACCCAGTACTTC,CASSLVAQETQYF
many,.,TRBV7-3,TRBJ2-1,TGTGCCAGCGGCAAGCCCGGAAACAATGAGCAGTTCTTC,CASGKPGNNEQFF
many,.,TRBV29-1,TRBJ2-3,TGCAGCGTTGATCGAGCAGATACGCAGTATTTT,CSVDRADTQYF
few,.,TRBV5-6,TRBJ1-4,TGTGCCAGCAGTCAGACCCCTTGGGGGAATGAAAAACTGTTTTTT,CASSQTPWGNEKLFF
many,.,TRBV12-3/TRBV12-4,TRBJ2-7,TGTGCCAGCACCCGGGGGACCGCCAACGAGCAGTACTTC,CASTRGTANEQYF
many,.,TRBV5-6,TRBJ2-7,TGTGCCAGCAGCCTTGGGTATCTTACCTACGAGCAGTACTTC,CASSLGYLTYEQYF
many,.,TRBV29-1,TRBJ1-1,TGCAGCGTTAGGGAGAACACTGAAGCTTTCTTT,CSVRENTEAFF
.,.,TRBV2,TRBJ2-7,TGTGCCAGCAGTGAGGCCTTAAGGTCCTACGAGCAGTACTTC,CASSEALRSYEQYF
.,TRBD1,TRBV5-4,TRBJ2-4,TGTGCCAGCAGTCTGCAGGGACAGGGGACAAACATTCAGTACTTC,CASSLQGQGTNIQYF
many,TRBD2,TRBV28,TRBJ2-1,TGTGCCAGCAGTTCCCTAACGACTAGCTACCTTAACAATGAGCAGTTCTTC,CASSSLTTSYLNNEQFF
many,.,TRBV10-3,TRBJ1-2,TGTGCCATCAGTGAGAGGCGGGAGGGGGATGGCTACACCTTC,CAISERREGDGYTF
many,.,TRBV14,TRBJ1-2,TGTGCCAGCAGCCAAGCAGGGAACTATGGCTACACCTTC,CASSQAGNYGYTF
many,.,TRBV14,TRBJ2-1,TGTGCCAGCAGCCAAGTCGTAGTCAATGAGCAGTTCTTC,CASSQVVVNEQFF
many,TRBD1,TRBV20-1,TRBJ2-5,TGCAGTGCTAGGCCGGCAGGGGGCACGGAGACCCAGTACTTC,CSARPAGGTETQYF
many,.,TRBV2,TRBJ2-2,TGTGCCAGCGCCCCTAGGCCGGGGGAGCTGTTTTTT,CASAPRPGELFF
many,TRBD1,TRBV10-3,TRBJ2-1,TGTGCCATCGGGACAGGGGGTTGGGATGAGCAGTTCTTC,CAIGTGGWDEQFF
many,TRBD1,TRBV24-1,TRBJ2-1,TGTGCCACCAGTGATTTAGGGACAGGGGGTAGGAATGAGCAGTTCTTC,CATSDLGTGGRNEQFF
many,TRBD1,TRBV20-1,TRBJ2-1,TGCAGTGCGCGGGGACAGGGGGACAGTGAGCAGTTCTTC,CSARGQGDSEQFF
few,.,TRBV4-3,TRBJ1-3,TGCGCCAGCAGCCAAGGACCGCTCTCTGGAAACACCATATATTTT,CASSQGPLSGNTIYF
few,.,TRBV20-1,TRBJ2-3,TGCAGTGCTAGAGATACTTCGCCAGGAATTTACAGCACAGATACGCAGTATTTT,CSARDTSPGIYSTDTQYF
many,.,TRBV16,TRBJ1-1,TGTGCCAGCAGCCAATCCGTTTTAGGGAACACTGAAGCTTTCTTT,CASSQSVLGNTEAFF
.,.,TRBV3-1,TRBJ1-6,TGTGCCAGCAGCGGCCGAAGGAACAGCCCCCATTCACCCCTCCACTTT,CASSGRRNSPHSPLHF
many,.,TRBV6-4,TRBJ1-2,TGTGCCAGCAGTGACTTTCCCCCCGGTTGGCAGGGAAGTTTCTATGGCTACACCTTC,CASSDFPPGWQGSFYGYTF
.,.,TRBV2,TRBJ1-5,TGTGCCAGCAGTCCACACGGAAAATTGGATCAGCCCCAGCATTTT,CASSPHGKLDQPQHF
few,TRBD1,TRBV6-5,TRBJ1-1,TGTGCCAGCAGTTACTCCCAGGGGGGGAACACTGAAGCTTTCTTT,CASSYSQGGNTEAFF